This TCR beta chain emerged from a study of T cell responses to AZD1222 COVID-19 vaccine. Findings and limits, study-wide: An increase in Spike-specific TCR breadth and depth was observed after two AZD1222 doses. Clonal diversity was possibly underestimated, and white British individuals and females predominated among donors. Repertoire sampling happened only post peak T cell response.

The assay was immunoSEQ multiplex PCR, and TCRdb's table has in-frame clones only and misses some. The sample holds about 120,000 clones; 75% to 90% are singletons and the top ten take 2.4%. This CDR3 spans 12 amino acids. Trimming left V 4 bases short and J 10 bases short, with 9 bases between. The germline V gene has CDR1 SGHRS and CDR2 YFSETQ. On this clone: Its antigen is currently unknown.

The sample here was peripheral blood, taken on day 0 of AZD1222 vaccination. J is TRBJ1-6 and V is TRBV5-1, with D uncertain. This TCR came from an adult in good health. The CDR3 region is CASSPDGSPLHF. The CDR3 DNA follows: TGCGCCAGCAGCCCGGACGGCTCACCCCTCCACTTT.